These T cell receptor beta chains were read from a single sample in a study of vaccination and CD4 T cells after COVID-19. TCRdb processed the PCR reads anew with MiXCR; each CDR3 protein has one entry. The table includes approximately 15,000 distinct CDR3 sequences, 30% detected once. Their antigens remain unidentified. Sample: cultured CD4+ T cells from blood. These receptors originate from a human donor with COVID-19. Both conserved end residues are part of each CDR3. The D gene is left open where the match is weak. Some rows mark clone size as missing; the rest say once, few, many or name a class of expanded clone.

TRBD1	TRBV6-1	NA	17	TRBJ2-5	TGTGCCAGCAGCCCCCATATCTCGGCGACAGGGGTAGAGACCCAGTACTTC	CASSPHISATGVETQYF
NA	TRBV18	NA	16	TRBJ2-1	TGTGCCAGCTCACCAACTCGACAAAGCTCCTACAATGAGCAGTTCTTC	CASSPTRQSSYNEQFF
TRBD1	TRBV20-1	NA	13	TRBJ1-1	TGCAGTGCTCTCGGGACAGGGAACACTGAAGCTTTCTTT	CSALGTGNTEAFF
TRBD1	TRBV6-4	few	15	TRBJ2-5	TGTGCCAGCAGTCCCGGGACAGGGGGCCAAGAGACCCAGTACTTC	CASSPGTGGQETQYF
TRBD1	TRBV5-8	few	15	TRBJ1-5	TGTGCCAGCAGCTCCGGGACAGGGGGCTGGCAGCCCCAGCATTTT	CASSSGTGGWQPQHF
NA	TRBV21-1	few	16	TRBJ1-2	TGTGCCAGCAGCAAAGGTGGGGCGTCGGCACACTATGGCTACACCTTC	CASSKGGASAHYGYTF
NA	TRBV25-1	few	14	TRBJ1-6	TGTGCCAGCGGAAACGGGCTTAATAATTCACCCCTCCACTTT	CASGNGLNNSPLHF
TRBD1	TRBV7-9	few	15	TRBJ2-5	TGTGCCAGCAGCTTATCGGGACAGGGGGCGGAGACCCAGTACTTC	CASSLSGQGAETQYF
TRBD2	TRBV12-3/TRBV12-4	NA	15	TRBJ2-3	TGTGCCAGCAGTTGGGTAGCGGGGGGCACAGATACGCAGTATTTT	CASSWVAGGTDTQYF
TRBD1	TRBV4-1	NA	17	TRBJ2-1	TGCGCCAGCAGCCAAGACCCGACAGGGAAATCCTACAATGAGCAGTTCTTC	CASSQDPTGKSYNEQFF
TRBD1	TRBV5-8	NA	15	TRBJ1-2	TGTGCCAGCAGCTTGGCGGGCAGGGGGCGCGATGGCTACACCTTC	CASSLAGRGRDGYTF
NA	TRBV5-8	once	12	TRBJ2-7	TGTGCCAGCAGCTTGCTCCTCTACGAGCAGTACTTC	CASSLLLYEQYF
TRBD1	TRBV12-3/TRBV12-4	NA	13	TRBJ1-5	TGTGCCAGCAGTTTAGGACAGGGGCAGCCCCAGCATTTT	CASSLGQGQPQHF
TRBD1	TRBV24-1	few	16	TRBJ2-1	TGTGCCACCAGTGCCACCGGACAGGGGGGTTACAATGAGCAGTTCTTC	CATSATGQGGYNEQFF
NA	TRBV19	few	16	TRBJ1-1	TGTGCCAGTATAGGCACGCGGGCGGGTTTCGGTACTGAAGCTTTCTTT	CASIGTRAGFGTEAFF
NA	TRBV11-1	NA	13	TRBJ2-7	TGTGCCAGCAGCTTTAATCTAGGTTACGAGCAGTACTTC	CASSFNLGYEQYF
NA	TRBV10-3	few	13	TRBJ1-5	TGTGCCATCCGGGGGGGGTGGGATCAGCCCCAGCATTTT	CAIRGGWDQPQHF
NA	TRBV5-1	NA	13	TRBJ1-5	TGCGCCAGCAGCGTAAAAAGCAATCGGCCCCAGCATTTT	CASSVKSNRPQHF
TRBD1	TRBV27	NA	12	TRBJ1-2	TGTGCCAGCAGATCGACAGGGTTTGGCTACACCTTC	CASRSTGFGYTF
NA	TRBV11-2	NA	15	TRBJ1-5	TGTGCCAGCAGCTTACACCTTGGGGCCAGCCAGCCCCAGCATTTT	CASSLHLGASQPQHF
NA	TRBV19	few	15	TRBJ1-4	TGTGCCAGTAGTGCGACCGGCACCGGAAGGGAAAAACTGTTTTTT	CASSATGTGREKLFF
NA	TRBV4-3	NA	13	TRBJ2-3	TGCGCCAGCAGCCAGGGGGAGGTGACATTAAGATTATTT	CASSQGEVTLRLF
NA	TRBV5-1	NA	15	TRBJ2-5	TGCGCCAGCAGCTTGCGGGGGACGTACCAAGAGACCCAGTACTTC	CASSLRGTYQETQYF
NA	TRBV18	NA	12	TRBJ1-2	TGTGCCAGCTCACCGGAGGGGAAAGGCTACACCTTC	CASSPEGKGYTF
NA	TRBV6-2/TRBV6-3	NA	15	TRBJ1-6	TGTGCCAGCAGGATCATGACAGGCTCGATTTCACCCCTCCACTTT	CASRIMTGSISPLHF
NA	TRBV30	medium-sized	13	TRBJ2-5	TGTGCCTGGAGCGATGGAGCGGCAAAGACCCAGTACTTC	CAWSDGAAKTQYF
TRBD2	TRBV7-2	NA	16	TRBJ2-1	TGTGCCAGCAGCTTAGCTAGCGGGGGGGCCCAGGGGGAGCAGTTCTTC	CASSLASGGAQGEQFF
NA	TRBV12-3/TRBV12-4	few	13	TRBJ1-5	TGTGCCAGCGTCGCAACTACCAATCAGCCCCAGCATTTT	CASVATTNQPQHF
NA	TRBV20-1	medium-sized	16	TRBJ1-2	TGCAGTGCTAGAGACTTTAGGGACCTTACGGGCTATGGCTACACCTTC	CSARDFRDLTGYGYTF
NA	TRBV6-5	few	16	TRBJ1-6	TGTGCCAGCAGTTACTCGCGCCAACAGGGAGACTCACCCCTCCACTTT	CASSYSRQQGDSPLHF
NA	TRBV11-3	few	12	TRBJ1-2	TGTGCCAGCAGCCCACAAGAGCAGCGCTACACCTTC	CASSPQEQRYTF
NA	TRBV11-3	NA	15	TRBJ2-2	TGTGCCAGCAGCTTAGATCCCCAGGTGACCGGGGAGCTGTTTTTT	CASSLDPQVTGELFF
NA	TRBV25-1	NA	13	TRBJ1-4	TGTGCCAGCATGATACCGGAAAATGAAAAACTGTTTTTT	CASMIPENEKLFF
NA	TRBV7-2	few	11	TRBJ1-1	TGTGCCAGCAGCTTAGTTGGGGCGGCTTTCTTT	CASSLVGAAFF
TRBD1	TRBV28	NA	15	TRBJ2-5	TGTGCCAGCAGTCCTGCGGGACAGGGTGGAGAGACCCAGTACTTC	CASSPAGQGGETQYF
NA	TRBV6-1	medium-sized	15	TRBJ1-2	TGTGCCAGCAGTGAGGACTTAGGACAGATCTATGGCTACACCTTC	CASSEDLGQIYGYTF
TRBD2	TRBV28	NA	15	TRBJ2-5	TGTGCCAGCAGTGCGAGGCGGGGGAGTGAAGAGACCCAGTACTTC	CASSARRGSEETQYF
NA	TRBV10-3	NA	11	TRBJ2-1	TGTGCCATCAGTGCAAAGTATGAGCAGTTCTTC	CAISAKYEQFF
TRBD1	TRBV11-3	NA	15	TRBJ2-2	TGTGCCAGCAAAGGGGGACAGGGTGGCACCGGGGAGCTGTTTTTT	CASKGGQGGTGELFF